This TCR beta chain originates from a study of identical twins. This CDR3 spans 13 amino acids. Trimming took off 5 bases at V and 1 base at J, with 8 bases between the two ends. The germline V gene encodes CDR1 MNHNS and CDR2 SASEGT. TCRdb used MiXCR to reprocess the 5' RACE reads, holding one entry per CDR3 protein. Among approximately 550,000 distinct CDR3 sequences listed, about a fifth were seen once. The sample was also reused in another study, on yellow fever vaccine responses in identical twins.

The rearrangement links TRBV6-1 to TRBJ2-5, with D perhaps being TRBD1 or TRBD2 (5 bases each). The sequencing input was CD4+ T cells sorted from blood. This receptor was taken from a woman aged 18 to 35 in good health. CDR3 DNA: TGTGCCAGCAGTCCCGGGACCCAAGAGACCCAGTACTTC. It specifies CASSPGTQETQYF.